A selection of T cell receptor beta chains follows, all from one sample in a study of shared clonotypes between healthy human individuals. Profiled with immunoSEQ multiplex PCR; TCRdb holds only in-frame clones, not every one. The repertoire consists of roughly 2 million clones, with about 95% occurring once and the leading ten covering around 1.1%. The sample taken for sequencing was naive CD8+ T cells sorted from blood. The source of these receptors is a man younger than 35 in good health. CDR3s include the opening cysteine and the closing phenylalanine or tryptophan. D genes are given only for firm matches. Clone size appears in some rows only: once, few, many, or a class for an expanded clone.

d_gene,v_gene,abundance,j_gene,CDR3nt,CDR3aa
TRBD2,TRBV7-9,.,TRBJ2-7,TGTGCCAGCAGCGCCACTAGCGGGGGTACTACCTACGAGCAGTACTTC,CASSATSGGTTYEQYF
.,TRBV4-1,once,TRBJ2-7,TGCGCCAGCAGCCTCGGGACCCTCAACTACGAGCAGTACTTC,CASSLGTLNYEQYF
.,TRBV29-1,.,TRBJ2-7,TGCAGCGTTGTATGGGGGCCGGCCATCTACGAGCAGTACTTC,CSVVWGPAIYEQYF
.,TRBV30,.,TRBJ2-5,TGTGCCTGGAGTGTATCGGGGCAGGGGCTGGAGACCCAGTACTTC,CAWSVSGQGLETQYF
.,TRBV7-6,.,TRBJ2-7,TGTGCCAGCAGCCAGGACATCGCCTACGAGCAGTACTTC,CASSQDIAYEQYF
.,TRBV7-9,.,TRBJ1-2,TGTGCCAGCAGCTCCCTAGACAGCTATGGCTACACCTTC,CASSSLDSYGYTF
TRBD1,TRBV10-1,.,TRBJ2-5,TGCGCCAGCAGTACCGGGACAGGGCTTGGGGAGACCCAGTACTTC,CASSTGTGLGETQYF
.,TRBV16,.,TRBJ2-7,TGTGCCAGCAGCCTAAGGAACGAGCAGTACTTC,CASSLRNEQYF
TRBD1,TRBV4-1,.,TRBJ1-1,TGCGCCAGCAGCCAAGGCGTCGCCGGGACAGGGGGCACTGAAGCTTTCTTT,CASSQGVAGTGGTEAFF
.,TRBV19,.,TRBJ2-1,TGTGCCAGTAGCCTGACAGACTACAATGAGCAGTTCTTC,CASSLTDYNEQFF
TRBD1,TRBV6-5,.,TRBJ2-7,TGTGCCAGCAGTTACGGGACAGGGGGCCCATTTGTAGGGCAGTACTTC,CASSYGTGGPFVGQYF
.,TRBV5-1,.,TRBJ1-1,TGCGCCAGCAGCTTGGGAAACGAAGCTTTCTTT,CASSLGNEAFF
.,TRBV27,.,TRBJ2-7,TGTGCCAGCTACGCAAACCAGGGCGAGCAGTACTTC,CASYANQGEQYF
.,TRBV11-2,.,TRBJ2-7,TGTGCCAGCAGCTCTCGAGGGGCTCGTTACGAGCAGTACTTC,CASSSRGARYEQYF
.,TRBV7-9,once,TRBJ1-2,TGTGCCAGCAGCCTTGCCCCAGGGGTTTTTAACTATGGCTACACCTTC,CASSLAPGVFNYGYTF
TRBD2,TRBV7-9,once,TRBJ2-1,TGTGCCAGCAGCTTAGGAGCGGGAGAGCAGTTCTTC,CASSLGAGEQFF
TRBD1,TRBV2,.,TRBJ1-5,TGTGCCAGCAGGGAGGGACAGGTTAGCAATCAGCCCCAGCATTTT,CASREGQVSNQPQHF
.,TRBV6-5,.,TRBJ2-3,TGTGCCAGCAGTTACTCTTCTGGACAGTTATTTCATACGCAGTATTTT,CASSYSSGQLFHTQYF
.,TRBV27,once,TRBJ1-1,TGTGCCAGCAGCCCGGGACACTTGAACACTGAAGCTTTCTTT,CASSPGHLNTEAFF
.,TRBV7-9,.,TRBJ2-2,TGTGCCAGCAGCTTAGCATCCTCCGGGACCTTAAACACCGGGGAGCTGTTTTTT,CASSLASSGTLNTGELFF
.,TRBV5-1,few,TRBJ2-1,TGCGCCAGCTCTATATCAGGGGAGCAGTTCTTC,CASSISGEQFF
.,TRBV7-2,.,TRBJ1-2,TGTGCCAGCAGCTTAACCCCAGGCCTCTATGGCTACACCTTC,CASSLTPGLYGYTF
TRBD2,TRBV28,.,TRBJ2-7,TGTGCCAGCAGTTTTTACGGGGGGGACTCCTACGAGCAGTACTTC,CASSFYGGDSYEQYF